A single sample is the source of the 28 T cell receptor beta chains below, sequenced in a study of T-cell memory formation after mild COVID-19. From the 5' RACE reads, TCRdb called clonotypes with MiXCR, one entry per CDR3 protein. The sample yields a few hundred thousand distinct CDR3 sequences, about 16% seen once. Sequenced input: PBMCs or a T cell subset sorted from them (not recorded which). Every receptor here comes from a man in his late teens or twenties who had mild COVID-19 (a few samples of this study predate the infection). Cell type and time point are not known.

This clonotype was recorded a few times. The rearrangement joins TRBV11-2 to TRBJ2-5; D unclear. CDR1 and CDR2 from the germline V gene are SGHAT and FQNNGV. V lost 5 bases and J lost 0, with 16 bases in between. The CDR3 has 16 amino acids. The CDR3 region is CASSAIVSTDQETQYF. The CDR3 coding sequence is TGTGCCAGCAGCGCCATTGTGTCCACCGACCAAGAGACCCAGTACTTC. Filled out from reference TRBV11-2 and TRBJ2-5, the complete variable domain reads EAGVAQSPRYKIIEKRQSVAFWCNPISGHATLYWYQQILGQGPKLLIQFQNNGVVDDSQLPKDRFSAERLKGVDSTLKIQPAKLEDSAVYLCASSAIVSTDQETQYFGPGTRLLVL.

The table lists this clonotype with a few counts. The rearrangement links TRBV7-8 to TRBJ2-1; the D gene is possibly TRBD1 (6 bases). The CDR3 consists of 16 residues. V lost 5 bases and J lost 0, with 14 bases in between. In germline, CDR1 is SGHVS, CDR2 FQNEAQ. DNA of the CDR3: TGTGCCAGCAGCCTCCAGGGGCAGGGCTCCTACAATGAGCAGTTCTTC. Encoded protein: CASSLQGQGSYNEQFF.

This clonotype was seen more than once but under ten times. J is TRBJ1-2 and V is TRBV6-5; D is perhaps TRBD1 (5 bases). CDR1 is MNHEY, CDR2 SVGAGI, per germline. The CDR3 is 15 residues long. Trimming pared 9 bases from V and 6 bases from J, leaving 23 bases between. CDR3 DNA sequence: TGTGCCAGTCTACCAAACTTGGGGGGATTGAATGGCTACACCTTC. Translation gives CASLPNLGGLNGYTF.

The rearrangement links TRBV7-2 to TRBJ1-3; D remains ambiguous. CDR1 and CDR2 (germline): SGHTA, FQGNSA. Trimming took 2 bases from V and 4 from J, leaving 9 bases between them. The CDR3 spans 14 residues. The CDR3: CASSLNRQGNTIYF. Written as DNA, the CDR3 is TGTGCCAGCAGCTTAAATCGCCAGGGAAACACCATATATTTT.

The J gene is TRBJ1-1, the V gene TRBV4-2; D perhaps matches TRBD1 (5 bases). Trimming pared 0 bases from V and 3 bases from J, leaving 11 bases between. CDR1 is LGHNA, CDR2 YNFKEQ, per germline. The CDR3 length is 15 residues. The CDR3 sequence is CASSQDADRYTEAFF. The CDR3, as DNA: TGTGCCAGCAGCCAAGATGCCGACAGATACACTGAAGCTTTCTTT.

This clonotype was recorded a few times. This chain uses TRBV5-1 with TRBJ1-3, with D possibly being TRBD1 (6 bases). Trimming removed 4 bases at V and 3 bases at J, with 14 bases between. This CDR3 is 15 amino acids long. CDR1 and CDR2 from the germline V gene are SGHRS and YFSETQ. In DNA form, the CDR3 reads TGCGCCAGCAGCGAAGGACAGTATGGTGGAAACACCATATATTTT. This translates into CASSEGQYGGNTIYF.

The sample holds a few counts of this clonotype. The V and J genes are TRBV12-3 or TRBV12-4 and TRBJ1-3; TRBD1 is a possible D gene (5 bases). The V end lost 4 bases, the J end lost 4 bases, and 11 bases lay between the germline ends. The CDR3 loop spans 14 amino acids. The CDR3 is CASSSWTLGNTIYF. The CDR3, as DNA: TGTGCCAGCAGTTCTTGGACACTCGGAAACACCATATATTTT.

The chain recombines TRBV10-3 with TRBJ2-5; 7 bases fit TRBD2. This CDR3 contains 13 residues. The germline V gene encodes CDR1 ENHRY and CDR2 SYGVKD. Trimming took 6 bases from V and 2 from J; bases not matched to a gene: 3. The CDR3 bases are TGTGCCATCAGGGCGGGGGTTCAAGAGACCCAGTACTTC. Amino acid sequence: CAIRAGVQETQYF.

The CDR3 loop is CASSFHSGNTEAFF. DNA for the CDR3: TGTGCCAGCAGTTTTCACTCGGGGAACACTGAAGCTTTCTTT. This chain links TRBV12-3 or TRBV12-4 with TRBJ1-1; no definite D call. The CDR3 extends over 14 amino acids. Trimming shortened V by 3 bases and J by 1 base, and 9 bases separated the two germline ends.

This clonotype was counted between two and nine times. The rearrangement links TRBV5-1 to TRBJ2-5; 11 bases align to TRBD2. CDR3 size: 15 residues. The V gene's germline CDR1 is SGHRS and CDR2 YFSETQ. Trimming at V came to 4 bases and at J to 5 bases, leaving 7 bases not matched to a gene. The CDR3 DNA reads TGCGCCAGCAGCCGAGGACTAGCGGGCAGTGAGACCCAGTACTTC. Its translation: CASSRGLAGSETQYF.

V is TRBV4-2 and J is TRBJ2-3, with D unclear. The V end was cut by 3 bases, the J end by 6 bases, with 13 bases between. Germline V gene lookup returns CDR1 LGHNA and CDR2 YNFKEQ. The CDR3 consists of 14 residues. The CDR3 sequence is CASSQTTTEDTQYF. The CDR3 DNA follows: TGTGCCAGCAGCCAGACCACTACCGAGGATACGCAGTATTTT.

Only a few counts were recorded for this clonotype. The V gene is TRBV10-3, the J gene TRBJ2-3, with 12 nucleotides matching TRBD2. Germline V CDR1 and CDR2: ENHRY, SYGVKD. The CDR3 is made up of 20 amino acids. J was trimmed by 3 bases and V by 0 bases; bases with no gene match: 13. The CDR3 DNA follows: TGTGCCATCAGTGAGTCCCCCACGACGACTAGCGGGGGCTATACAGATACGCAGTATTTT. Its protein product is CAISESPTTTSGGYTDTQYF.

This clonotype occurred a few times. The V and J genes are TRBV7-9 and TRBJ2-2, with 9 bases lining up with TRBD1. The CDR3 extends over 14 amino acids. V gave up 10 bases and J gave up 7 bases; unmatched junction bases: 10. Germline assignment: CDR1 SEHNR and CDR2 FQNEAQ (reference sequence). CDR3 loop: CAKDRDRVHGELFF. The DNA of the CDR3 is TGTGCCAAAGACCGGGACAGGGTCCACGGGGAGCTGTTTTTT.

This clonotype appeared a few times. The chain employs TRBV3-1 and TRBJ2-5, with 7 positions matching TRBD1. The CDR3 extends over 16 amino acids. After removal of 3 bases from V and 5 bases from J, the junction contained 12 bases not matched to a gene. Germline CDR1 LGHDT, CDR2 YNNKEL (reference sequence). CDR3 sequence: CASSHRTGNLGETQYF. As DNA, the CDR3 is TGTGCCAGCAGCCACAGGACAGGAAACCTCGGGGAGACCCAGTACTTC.

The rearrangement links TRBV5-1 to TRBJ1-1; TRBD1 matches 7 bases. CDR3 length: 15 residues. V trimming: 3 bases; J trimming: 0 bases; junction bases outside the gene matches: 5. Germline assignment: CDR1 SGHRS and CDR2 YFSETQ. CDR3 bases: TGCGCCAGCAGCTCCACGGGACAGCTGAACACTGAAGCTTTCTTT. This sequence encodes CASSSTGQLNTEAFF.

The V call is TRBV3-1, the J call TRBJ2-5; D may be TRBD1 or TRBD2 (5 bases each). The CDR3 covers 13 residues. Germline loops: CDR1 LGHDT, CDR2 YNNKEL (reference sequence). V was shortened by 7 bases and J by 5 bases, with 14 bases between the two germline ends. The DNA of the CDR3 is TGTGCCAGCAAGGTTGGGGGTCAGGAGACCCAGTACTTC. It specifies CASKVGGQETQYF.

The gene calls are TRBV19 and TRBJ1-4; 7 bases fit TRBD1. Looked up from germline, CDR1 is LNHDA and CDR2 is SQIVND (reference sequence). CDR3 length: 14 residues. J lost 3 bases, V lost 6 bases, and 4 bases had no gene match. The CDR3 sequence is CASRPGTANEKLFF. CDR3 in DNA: TGTGCCAGTAGACCCGGGACAGCTAATGAAAAACTGTTTTTT.

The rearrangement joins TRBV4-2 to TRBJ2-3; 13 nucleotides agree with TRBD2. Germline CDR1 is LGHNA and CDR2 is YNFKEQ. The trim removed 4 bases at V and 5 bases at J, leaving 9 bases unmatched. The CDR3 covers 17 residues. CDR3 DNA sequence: TGTGCCAGCAGCCTGGGACTAGCGGGATTTCAGGGAGATACGCAGTATTTT. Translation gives CASSLGLAGFQGDTQYF.

Written as DNA, the CDR3 is TGTGCCAGCAGTTACCGCCTGACTAGCGAAGAGACCCAGTACTTC. Translation: CASSYRLTSEETQYF. The chain employs TRBV6-5 and TRBJ2-5; 8 nucleotides match TRBD2. This CDR3 has 15 amino acids. V trimming: 2 bases; J trimming: 3 bases; junction bases outside the gene matches: 5. CDR1 is MNHEY and CDR2 is SVGAGI in the germline V gene.

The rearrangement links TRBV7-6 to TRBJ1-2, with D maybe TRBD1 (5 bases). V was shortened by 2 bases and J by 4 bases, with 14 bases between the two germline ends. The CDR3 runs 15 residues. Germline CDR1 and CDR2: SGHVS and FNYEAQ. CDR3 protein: CASSLLTAGTYGYTF. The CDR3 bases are TGTGCCAGCAGCTTATTAACGGCAGGGACCTATGGCTACACCTTC.

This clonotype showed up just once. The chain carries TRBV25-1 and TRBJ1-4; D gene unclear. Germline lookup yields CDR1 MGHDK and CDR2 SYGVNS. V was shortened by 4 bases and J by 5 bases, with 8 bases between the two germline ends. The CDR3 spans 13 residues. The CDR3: CASSVVLNEKLFF. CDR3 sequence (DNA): TGTGCCAGCAGTGTAGTTCTGAATGAAAAACTGTTTTTT.

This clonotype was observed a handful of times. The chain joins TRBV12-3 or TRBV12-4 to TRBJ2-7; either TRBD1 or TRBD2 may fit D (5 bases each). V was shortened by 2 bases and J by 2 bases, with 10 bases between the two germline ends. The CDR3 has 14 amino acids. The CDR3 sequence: CASSLLGETYEQYF. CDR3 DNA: TGTGCCAGCAGTTTATTAGGGGAGACCTACGAGCAGTACTTC.

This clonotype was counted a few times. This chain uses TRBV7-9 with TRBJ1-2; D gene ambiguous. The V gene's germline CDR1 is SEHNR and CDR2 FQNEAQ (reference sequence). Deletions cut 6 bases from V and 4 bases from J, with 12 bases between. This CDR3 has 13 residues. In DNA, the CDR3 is TGTGCCAGCAGGCCCTTTGAGGGCTATGGCTACACCTTC. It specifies CASRPFEGYGYTF.

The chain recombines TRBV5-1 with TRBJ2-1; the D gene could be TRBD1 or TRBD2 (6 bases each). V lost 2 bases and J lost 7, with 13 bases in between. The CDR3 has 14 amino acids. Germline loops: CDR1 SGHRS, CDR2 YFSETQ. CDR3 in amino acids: CASSFSQGGNEQFF. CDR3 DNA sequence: TGCGCCAGCAGCTTCTCACAGGGAGGTAATGAGCAGTTCTTC. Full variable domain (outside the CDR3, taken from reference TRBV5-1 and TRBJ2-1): KAGVTQTPRYLIKTRGQQVTLSCSPISGHRSVSWYQQTPGQGLQFLFEYFSETQRNKGNFPGRFSGRQFSNSRSEMNVSTLELGDSALYLCASSFSQGGNEQFFGPGTRLTVL.

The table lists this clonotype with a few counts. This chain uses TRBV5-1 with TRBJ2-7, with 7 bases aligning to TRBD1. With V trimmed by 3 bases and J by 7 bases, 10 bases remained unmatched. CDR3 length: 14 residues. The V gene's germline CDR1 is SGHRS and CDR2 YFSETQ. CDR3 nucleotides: TGCGCCAGCAGCTCCCGGGACAGTTCAACTGAGCAGTACTTC. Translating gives CASSSRDSSTEQYF.

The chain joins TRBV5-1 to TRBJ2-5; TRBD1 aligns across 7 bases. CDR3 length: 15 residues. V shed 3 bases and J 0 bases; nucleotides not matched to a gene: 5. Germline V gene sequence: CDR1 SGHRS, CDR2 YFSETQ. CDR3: CASSYLGQDQETQYF. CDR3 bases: TGCGCCAGCAGCTACCTCGGACAGGACCAAGAGACCCAGTACTTC.

The DNA of the CDR3 is TGCAGTGCTCTACTGGGGGCGAGGAGTGGCTACACCTTC. Translated: CSALLGARSGYTF. The chain combines TRBV20-1 with TRBJ1-2; TRBD1 is a possible D gene (6 bases). The CDR3 extends over 13 amino acids. V lost 5 bases to trimming and J lost 7 bases, with 17 bases between them. Germline CDR1 is DFQATT and CDR2 is SNEGSKA (reference sequence).

CDR3 residues: CASSLDPFRTDNEQFF. CDR3 DNA: TGTGCCAGCAGCCTCGACCCCTTCCGTACTGACAATGAGCAGTTCTTC. The chain joins TRBV7-2 to TRBJ2-1; D is uncertain. Germline lookup yields CDR1 SGHTA and CDR2 FQGNSA. V lost 5 bases to trimming and J lost 5 bases, with 19 bases between them. This CDR3 region has 16 residues. The full variable domain, its missing parts supplied by reference TRBV7-2 and TRBJ2-1, is GAGVSQSPSNKVTEKGKDVELRCDPISGHTALYWYRQSLGQGLEFLIYFQGNSAPDKSGLPSDRFSAERTGGSVSTLTIQRTQQEDSAVYLCASSLDPFRTDNEQFFGPGTRLTVL.